The 17 T cell receptor beta chains presented below share a single source sample, sequenced in a study of blood T cell repertoires in COVID-19. Using immunoSEQ multiplex PCR, the repertoire was profiled, and TCRdb retains in-frame clones only, with some absent. The profile covers around 30,000 clones, with 87% appearing a single time and roughly an eighth taken by the ten largest. The material sequenced was peripheral blood. The origin of the receptors is a man aged 55-75 years with active COVID-19.

The genes are TRBV7-6 and TRBJ2-5; 9 bases line up with TRBD1. This CDR3 contains 14 residues. Trimming removed 5 bases from V and 1 base from J; junction bases left unmatched: 2. Germline assignment: CDR1 SGHVS and CDR2 FNYEAQ. The CDR3 is CASSRGQGQETQYF. As DNA, the CDR3 is TGTGCCAGCAGCCGGGGACAGGGCCAAGAGACCCAGTACTTC. Drawing the rest from reference TRBV7-6 and TRBJ2-5, the complete variable domain is GAGVSQSPRYKVTKRGQDVALRCDPISGHVSLYWYRQALGQGPEFLTYFNYEAQQDKSGLPNDRFSAERPEGSISTLTIQRTEQRDSAMYRCASSRGQGQETQYFGPGTRLLVL.

The chain combines TRBV4-3 with TRBJ1-2, with 8 bases that match TRBD1. Germline V lookup: CDR1 LGHNA, CDR2 YSLEER. With 5 bases clipped from V and 8 bases from J, the junction kept 16 bases outside the gene matches. This CDR3 contains 16 residues. CDR3 amino acids: CASSSSQTPGGEGYTF. CDR3 bases: TGCGCCAGCAGCTCGTCACAGACCCCAGGGGGCGAGGGCTACACCTTC.

This clone was counted only a few times. This rearrangement joins TRBV6-2 or TRBV6-3 to TRBJ2-3; tentative D call: TRBD2 (6 bases). CDR1 and CDR2 from the germline V gene are MNHEY and SVGEGT. V lost 2 bases and J 2 bases, leaving 8 bases between the germline ends. The CDR3 is 14 amino acids. CDR3 residues: CASSYGGDTDTQYF. The DNA for the CDR3 is TGTGCCAGCAGTTACGGCGGGGACACAGATACGCAGTATTTT.

The genes are TRBV2 and TRBJ2-2; D unresolved. Trimming removed 6 bases at V and 1 base at J, with 12 bases between. Germline CDR1 and CDR2: SNHLY and FYNNEI. This CDR3 is 15 amino acids long. The CDR3 DNA reads TGTGCCAGCAGGAAGGTGGGCCTGAACACCGGGGAGCTGTTTTTT. Amino acid sequence: CASRKVGLNTGELFF.

This clone was observed once. The chain recombines TRBV19 with TRBJ2-2; TRBD2 matches 9 bases. The CDR3 loop spans 17 amino acids. Germline CDR1 and CDR2: LNHDA and SQIVND (reference sequence). With V trimmed by 5 bases and J by 2 bases, 9 bases remained unmatched. As DNA, the CDR3 is TGTGCCAGTAGTCCCCCTGCTAGCGGGGTTAACACCGGGGAGCTGTTTTTT. Protein product: CASSPPASGVNTGELFF. The full variable domain, completed using reference TRBV19 and TRBJ2-2, is DGGITQSPKYLFRKEGQNVTLSCEQNLNHDAMYWYRQDPGQGLRLIYYSQIVNDFQKGDIAEGYSVSREKKESFPLTVTSAQKNPTAFYLCASSPPASGVNTGELFFGEGSRLTVL.

The CDR3 nucleotides read TGTGCCAGTAGTACCCCAGCAGATACGCAGTATTTT. It encodes CASSTPADTQYF. The V and J genes are TRBV19 and TRBJ2-3; D remains unclear. Trimming left V 4 bases short and J 4 bases short, with 6 bases between. Germline loops: CDR1 LNHDA, CDR2 SQIVND (reference sequence). The CDR3 length is 12 residues.

The sample holds one count of this clone. Additional DNA sequences in this sample encode the identical CDR3. The V call is TRBV2, the J call TRBJ2-2; 11 bases agree with TRBD1. V was pared by 7 bases and J by 4 bases, with 17 bases of the junction left unmatched. Germline CDR1 is SNHLY and CDR2 is FYNNEI. The CDR3 sequence is 19 residues long. CDR3 region: CASTKTGGGTGGLTGELFF. Written as DNA, the CDR3 is TGTGCCAGCACCAAAACCGGGGGAGGGACAGGGGGTCTCACCGGGGAGCTGTTTTTT.

This clone was seen only a few times. The J gene is TRBJ2-1, the V gene TRBV6-2 or TRBV6-3; D perhaps matches TRBD2 (5 bases). The CDR3 has 21 residues. Germline values: CDR1 MNHEY, CDR2 SVGEGT. Between the trimmed V and J ends, which lost 2 bases and 0 bases, there was a span of 26 bases. CDR3 coding DNA: TGTGCCAGCAGTTACCTCAACGAGGGCTGGTTATCCCAGAGCTCCTACAATGAGCAGTTCTTC. It translates to CASSYLNEGWLSQSSYNEQFF.

The chain has TRBV7-9 and TRBJ2-2, with 7 positions matching TRBD1. The CDR3 has 15 residues. With 2 bases clipped from V and 5 bases from J, the junction kept 5 bases outside the gene matches. Per germline, CDR1 SEHNR and CDR2 FQNEAQ (reference sequence). DNA for the CDR3: TGTGCCAGCAGCTTAACGGGACAGTCTACCGGGGAGCTGTTTTTT. Its translation is CASSLTGQSTGELFF.

The rearrangement links TRBV5-4 to TRBJ1-5; maybe TRBD1 (5 bases). Trimming took off 1 base at V and 4 bases at J, with 12 bases between the two ends. The V gene's germline CDR1 is SGHNT and CDR2 YYREEE (reference sequence). This CDR3 spans 15 amino acids. The CDR3 DNA sequence: TGTGCCAGCAGCTTGTCAGGGTTTGGAAATCAGCCCCAGCATTTT. Translated, it gives CASSLSGFGNQPQHF.

The chain recombines TRBV18 with TRBJ2-5; no reliable D call. With 3 bases removed from V and 2 bases from J, the gap between germline ends came to 10 bases. The CDR3 loop spans 14 amino acids. Germline lookup yields CDR1 KGHSH and CDR2 LQKENI. CDR3: CASSPTVRQETQYF. The CDR3 nucleotides read TGTGCCAGCTCACCCACCGTACGGCAAGAGACCCAGTACTTC.

The gene calls are TRBV5-3 and TRBJ2-2; a weak D match, TRBD1 (6 bases). TRBV5-3 is an ORF, with its function uncertain. The V end was cut by 1 base, the J end by 5 bases, with 18 bases between. The CDR3 extends over 17 amino acids. CDR3 sequence: CARSLTAGALPTGELFF. Written as DNA, the CDR3 is TGTGCCAGAAGCTTGACTGCAGGGGCGCTTCCGACCGGGGAGCTGTTTTTT.

This clone was recorded once. The chain links TRBV19 to TRBJ1-1; 9 nucleotides agree with TRBD1. Germline CDR1 reads LNHDA; CDR2 reads SQIVND (reference sequence). Unmatched junction bases numbered 12, after V lost 4 bases and J lost 3 bases. CDR3 length: 17 residues. The DNA for the CDR3 is TGTGCCAGTAGTAGTTGGACAGGGGCGGACTTTGACACTGAAGCTTTCTTT. This codes for CASSSWTGADFDTEAFF.

This rearrangement joins TRBV4-2 to TRBJ1-4; weak D call: TRBD1 (5 bases). The CDR3 runs to 15 residues. V was trimmed by 4 bases and J by 12 bases, leaving 21 bases between them. The germline CDR1 and CDR2 sequences are LGHNA and YNFKEQ. The CDR3 coding sequence is TGTGCCAGCAGCCCCACACCTAAGGTTCAGGGCGAACTGTTTTTT. Translation: CASSPTPKVQGELFF.

The gene calls are TRBV19 and TRBJ1-6, with D tentatively TRBD1 (6 bases). The V and J ends lost 4 bases and 8 bases respectively, with 21 bases between them. Germline-derived CDR1 and CDR2 are LNHDA and SQIVND (reference sequence). This CDR3 comprises 17 residues. The CDR3 DNA follows: TGTGCCAGTAGTACACCCCGTCGGGGGGCTGCGGATTCACCCCTCCACTTT. It yields the protein CASSTPRRGAADSPLHF.

The chain recombines TRBV3-1 (or the pseudogene TRBV3-2) with TRBJ2-1, with D possibly TRBD1 on 5 matching bases. Trimming stripped 4 bases from V and 5 bases from J, with 15 bases between. Germline V gene sequence: CDR1 LGHDT, CDR2 YNNKEL (reference sequence). The CDR3 is 15 residues long. In nucleotides, the CDR3 is TGTGCCAGCAGCCCATCGGTGGGGCCTCACAATGAGCAGTTCTTC. Its protein is CASSPSVGPHNEQFF.

This clone was detected only once. The rearrangement uses TRBV3-1 (or the pseudogene TRBV3-2) and TRBJ2-1; 13 bases map to TRBD2. From germline, CDR1 is LGHDT and CDR2 YNNKEL (reference sequence). Germline trimming cut 2 bases from V and 4 bases from J; bases unmatched to any gene: 11. This CDR3 comprises 19 residues. CDR3 amino acids: CASSQPRTSGSLFYNEQFF. The CDR3 DNA reads as TGTGCCAGCAGCCAACCTAGGACTAGCGGGAGTCTGTTTTACAATGAGCAGTTCTTC.